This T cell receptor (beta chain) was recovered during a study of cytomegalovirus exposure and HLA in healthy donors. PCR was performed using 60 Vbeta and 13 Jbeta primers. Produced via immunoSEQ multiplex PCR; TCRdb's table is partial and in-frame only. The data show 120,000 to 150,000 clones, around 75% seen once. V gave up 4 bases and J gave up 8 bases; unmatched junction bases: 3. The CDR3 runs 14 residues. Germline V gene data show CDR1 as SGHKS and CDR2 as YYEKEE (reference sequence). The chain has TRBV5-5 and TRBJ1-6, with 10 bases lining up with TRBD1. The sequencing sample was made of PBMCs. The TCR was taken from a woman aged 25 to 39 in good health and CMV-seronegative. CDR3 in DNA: TGTGCCAGCAGCCCGGGACAGGGGTATTCACCCCTCCACTTT. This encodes CASSPGQGYSPLHF.